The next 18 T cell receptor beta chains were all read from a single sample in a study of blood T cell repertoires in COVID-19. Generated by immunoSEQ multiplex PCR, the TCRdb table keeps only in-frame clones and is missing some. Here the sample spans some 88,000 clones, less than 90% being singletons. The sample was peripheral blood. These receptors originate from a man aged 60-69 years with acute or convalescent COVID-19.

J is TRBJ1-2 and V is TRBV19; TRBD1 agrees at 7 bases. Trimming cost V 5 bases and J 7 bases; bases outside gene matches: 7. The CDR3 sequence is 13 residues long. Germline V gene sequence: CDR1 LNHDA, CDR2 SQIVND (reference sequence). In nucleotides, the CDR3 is TGTGCCAGTAGTGAAGGGGGCGTTACTGGCTACACCTTC. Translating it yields CASSEGGVTGYTF. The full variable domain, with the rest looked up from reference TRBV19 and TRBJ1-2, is DGGITQSPKYLFRKEGQNVTLSCEQNLNHDAMYWYRQDPGQGLRLIYYSQIVNDFQKGDIAEGYSVSREKKESFPLTVTSAQKNPTAFYLCASSEGGVTGYTFGSGTRLTVV.

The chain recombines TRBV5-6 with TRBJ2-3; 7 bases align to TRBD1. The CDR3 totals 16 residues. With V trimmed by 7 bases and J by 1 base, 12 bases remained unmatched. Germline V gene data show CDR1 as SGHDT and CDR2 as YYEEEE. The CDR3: CASELRRQGGTDTQYF. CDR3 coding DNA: TGTGCCAGCGAATTAAGGAGACAGGGAGGCACAGATACGCAGTATTTT.

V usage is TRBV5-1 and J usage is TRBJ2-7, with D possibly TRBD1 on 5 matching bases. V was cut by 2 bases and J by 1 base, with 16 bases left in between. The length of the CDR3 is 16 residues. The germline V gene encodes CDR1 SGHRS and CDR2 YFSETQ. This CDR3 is CASSFDRAISSYEQYF. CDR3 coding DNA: TGCGCCAGCAGCTTCGACAGAGCCATCTCTTCCTACGAGCAGTACTTC.

The CDR3 is CASSTGRQRANTEAFF. DNA for the CDR3: TGTGCTAGCTCGACAGGGAGGCAGAGGGCGAACACTGAAGCTTTCTTT. The genes are TRBV12-5 and TRBJ1-1, with 7 bases identical to TRBD1. Germline V gene sequence: CDR1 LGHNT, CDR2 FRNRAP. V dropped 9 bases and J dropped 1; count of bases not matched to a gene: 14. This CDR3 has 16 amino acids.

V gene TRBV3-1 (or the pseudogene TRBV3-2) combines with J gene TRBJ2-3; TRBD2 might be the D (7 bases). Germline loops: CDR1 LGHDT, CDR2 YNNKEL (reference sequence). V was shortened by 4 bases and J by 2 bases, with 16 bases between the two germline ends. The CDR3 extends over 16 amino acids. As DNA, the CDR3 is TGTGCCAGCAGCCCTCGGGGGGCCGGGGCCACAGATACGCAGTATTTT. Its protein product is CASSPRGAGATDTQYF.

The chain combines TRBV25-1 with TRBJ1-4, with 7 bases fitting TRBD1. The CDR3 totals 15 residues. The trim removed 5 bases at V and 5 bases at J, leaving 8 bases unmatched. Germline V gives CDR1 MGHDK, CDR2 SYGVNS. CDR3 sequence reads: CASSPSTGWNEKLFF. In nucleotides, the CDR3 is TGTGCCAGCAGTCCGTCGACAGGGTGGAATGAAAAACTGTTTTTT.

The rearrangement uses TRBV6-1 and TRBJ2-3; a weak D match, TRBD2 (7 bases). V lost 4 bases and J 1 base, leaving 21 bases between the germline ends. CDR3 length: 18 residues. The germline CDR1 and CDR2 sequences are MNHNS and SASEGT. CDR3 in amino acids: CASSVKLGGLLGTDTQYF. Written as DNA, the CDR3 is TGTGCCAGCAGTGTAAAGTTGGGGGGGCTTCTGGGCACAGATACGCAGTATTTT.

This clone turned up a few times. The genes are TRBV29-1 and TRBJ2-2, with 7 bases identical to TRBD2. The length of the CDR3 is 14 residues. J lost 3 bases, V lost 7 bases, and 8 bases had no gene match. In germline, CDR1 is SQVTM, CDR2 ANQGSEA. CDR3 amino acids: CSALRDYYTGELFF. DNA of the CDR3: TGCAGCGCTTTGCGGGACTACTACACCGGGGAGCTGTTTTTT.

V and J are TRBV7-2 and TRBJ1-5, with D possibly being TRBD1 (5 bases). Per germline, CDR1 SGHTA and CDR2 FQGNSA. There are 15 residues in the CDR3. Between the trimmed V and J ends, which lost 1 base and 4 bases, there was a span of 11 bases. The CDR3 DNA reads TGTGCCAGCAGCTTAGGGGGCCAGCTAAATCAGCCCCAGCATTTT. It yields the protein CASSLGGQLNQPQHF.

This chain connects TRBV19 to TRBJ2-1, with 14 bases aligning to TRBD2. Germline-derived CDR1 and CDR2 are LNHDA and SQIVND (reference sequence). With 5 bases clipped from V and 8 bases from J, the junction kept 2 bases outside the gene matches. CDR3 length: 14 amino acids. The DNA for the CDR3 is TGTGCCAGTAGTGGGACTAGCGGGAGCTATGAGCAGTTCTTC. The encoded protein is CASSGTSGSYEQFF. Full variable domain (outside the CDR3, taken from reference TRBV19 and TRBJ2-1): DGGITQSPKYLFRKEGQNVTLSCEQNLNHDAMYWYRQDPGQGLRLIYYSQIVNDFQKGDIAEGYSVSREKKESFPLTVTSAQKNPTAFYLCASSGTSGSYEQFFGPGTRLTVL.

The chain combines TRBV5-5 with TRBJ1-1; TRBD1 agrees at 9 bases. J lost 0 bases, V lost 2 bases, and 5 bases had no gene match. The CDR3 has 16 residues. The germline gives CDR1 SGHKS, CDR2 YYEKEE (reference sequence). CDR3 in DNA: TGTGCCAGCAGCTTCGACAGGGGGGGCTTGAACACTGAAGCTTTCTTT. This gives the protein CASSFDRGGLNTEAFF.

For the CDR3, the DNA is TGTGCCAGCAGCCCCAAGCGAGGACAAAGCACAGATACGCAGTATTTT. This translates into CASSPKRGQSTDTQYF. The genes are TRBV27 and TRBJ2-3; possible D gene TRBD1, 5 bases. This CDR3 is 16 amino acids long. Trimming removed 6 bases from V and 0 bases from J, with 16 bases in between. Germline lookup yields CDR1 MNHEY and CDR2 SMNVEV (reference sequence).

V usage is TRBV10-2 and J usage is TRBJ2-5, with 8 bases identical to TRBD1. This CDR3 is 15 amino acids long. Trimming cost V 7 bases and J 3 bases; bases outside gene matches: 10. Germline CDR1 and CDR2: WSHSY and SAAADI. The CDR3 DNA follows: TGCGCCAGCATGTTTCGGGACAGGAATGAAGAGACCCAGTACTTC. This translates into CASMFRDRNEETQYF.

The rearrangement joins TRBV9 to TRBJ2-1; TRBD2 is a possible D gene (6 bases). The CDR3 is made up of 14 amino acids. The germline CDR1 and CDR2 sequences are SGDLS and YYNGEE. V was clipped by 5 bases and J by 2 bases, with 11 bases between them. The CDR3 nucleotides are TGTGCCAGCAGTGGCGGAGGGGCCTACAATGAGCAGTTCTTC. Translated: CASSGGGAYNEQFF.

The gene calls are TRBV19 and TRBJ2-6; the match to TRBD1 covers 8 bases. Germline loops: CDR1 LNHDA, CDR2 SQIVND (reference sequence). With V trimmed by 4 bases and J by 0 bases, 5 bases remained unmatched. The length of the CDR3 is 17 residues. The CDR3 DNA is TGTGCCAGTAGTACGACAGGGGCGATCTCTGGGGCCAACGTCCTGACTTTC. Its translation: CASSTTGAISGANVLTF.

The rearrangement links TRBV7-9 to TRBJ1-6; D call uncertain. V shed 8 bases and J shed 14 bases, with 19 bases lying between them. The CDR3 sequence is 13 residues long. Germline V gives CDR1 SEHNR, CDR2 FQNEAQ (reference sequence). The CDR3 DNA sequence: TGTGCCAGCGGCGTCGAGGCCGCTTCTACCCTCCACTTT. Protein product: CASGVEAASTLHF.

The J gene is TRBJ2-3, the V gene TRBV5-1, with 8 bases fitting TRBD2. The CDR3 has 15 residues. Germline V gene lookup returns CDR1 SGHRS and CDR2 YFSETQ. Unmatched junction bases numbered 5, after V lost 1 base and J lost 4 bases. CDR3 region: CASSLSGGRADTQYF. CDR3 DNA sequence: TGCGCCAGCAGCTTGTCGGGGGGGCGCGCAGATACGCAGTATTTT.

This CDR3 reads CASSDALGAYEQYF. The CDR3 DNA reads as TGCGCCAGCAGCGACGCCCTCGGGGCCTACGAGCAGTACTTC. The chain carries TRBV5-1 and TRBJ2-7; D possibly corresponds to TRBD2 (5 bases). This CDR3 comprises 14 residues. Trimming pared 4 bases from V and 2 bases from J, leaving 13 bases between. Looked up from germline, CDR1 is SGHRS and CDR2 is YFSETQ.